This TCR beta chain was observed in a study of cytomegalovirus exposure and HLA in healthy donors. Findings and limits, study-wide: Most subjects had HLA-A and HLA-B alleles reportedly predicted accurately by TCR beta sequences.

This CDR3 region has 13 residues. The V gene end was trimmed by 10 bases and the J gene end by 6 bases; junction bases not matched to a gene: 9. In germline, CDR1 is LNHDA, CDR2 SQIVND (reference sequence). It was with 60 Vbeta and 13 Jbeta primers that the PCR ran. Data came from immunoSEQ multiplex PCR; TCRdb stores just in-frame clones and leaves some out. This listing includes about 33,000 clones. Concerning this clone itself: The antigen is unknown.

V gene TRBV19 combines with J gene TRBJ2-3, with 8 bases lining up with TRBD1. The sequenced sample consisted of PBMCs. This TCR was recovered from a man aged 35 to 55 in good health and CMV-seronegative. The CDR3 is CATLDRAGDTQYF. For the CDR3, the DNA is TGTGCCACTCTGGACAGGGCGGGGGATACGCAGTATTTT.